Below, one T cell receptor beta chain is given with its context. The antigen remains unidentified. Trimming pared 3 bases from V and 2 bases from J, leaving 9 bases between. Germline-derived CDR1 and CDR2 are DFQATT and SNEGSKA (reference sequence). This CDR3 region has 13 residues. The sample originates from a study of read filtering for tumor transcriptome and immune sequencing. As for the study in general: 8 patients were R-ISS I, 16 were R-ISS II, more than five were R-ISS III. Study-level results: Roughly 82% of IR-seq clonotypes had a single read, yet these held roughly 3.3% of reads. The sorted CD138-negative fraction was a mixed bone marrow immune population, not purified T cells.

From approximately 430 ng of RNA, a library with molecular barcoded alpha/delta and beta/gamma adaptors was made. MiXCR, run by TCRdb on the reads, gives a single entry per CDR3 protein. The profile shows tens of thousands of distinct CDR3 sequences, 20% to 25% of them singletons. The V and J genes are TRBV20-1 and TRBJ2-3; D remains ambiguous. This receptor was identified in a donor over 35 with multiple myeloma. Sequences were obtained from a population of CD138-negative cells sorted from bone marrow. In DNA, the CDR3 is TGCAGTGCTAGCAACGGCTTCACAGATACGCAGTATTTT. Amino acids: CSASNGFTDTQYF.